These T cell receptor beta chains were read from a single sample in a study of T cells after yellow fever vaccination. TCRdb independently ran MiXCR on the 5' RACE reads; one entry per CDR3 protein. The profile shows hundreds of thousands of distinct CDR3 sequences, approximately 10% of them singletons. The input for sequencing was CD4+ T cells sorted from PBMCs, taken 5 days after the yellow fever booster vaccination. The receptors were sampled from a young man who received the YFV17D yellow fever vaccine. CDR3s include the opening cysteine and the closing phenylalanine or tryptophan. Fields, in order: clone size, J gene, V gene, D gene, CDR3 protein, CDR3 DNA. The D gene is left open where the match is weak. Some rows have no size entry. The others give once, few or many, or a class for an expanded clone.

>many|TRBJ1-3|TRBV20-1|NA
CSAREDNTNTIYF
TGCAGTGCTAGAGAGGACAATACGAACACCATATATTTT
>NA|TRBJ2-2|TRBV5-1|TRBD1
CASSFLGQGTGELFF
TGCGCCAGCAGCTTTTTGGGACAGGGCACCGGGGAGCTGTTTTTT
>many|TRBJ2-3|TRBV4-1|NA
CASSQTVFGTDTQYF
TGCGCCAGCAGCCAGACAGTGTTTGGCACAGATACGCAGTATTTT
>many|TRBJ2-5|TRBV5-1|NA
CASSLLSRGSQETQYF
TGCGCCAGCAGCTTGTTGTCCCGCGGATCTCAAGAGACCCAGTACTTC
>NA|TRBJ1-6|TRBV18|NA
CASSPLTGPGSPLHF
TGTGCCAGCTCACCGCTGACAGGTCCAGGGTCACCCCTCCACTTT
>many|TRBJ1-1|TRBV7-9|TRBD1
CASSLLDRATEAFF
TGTGCCAGCAGCTTATTGGACAGGGCCACTGAAGCTTTCTTT
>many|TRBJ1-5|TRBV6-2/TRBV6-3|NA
CASSYPSWEGQIPPQHF
TGTGCCAGCAGTTACCCTTCATGGGAGGGTCAGATTCCGCCCCAGCATTTT
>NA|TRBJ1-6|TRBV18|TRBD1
CASSPTQGGHINSPLHF
TGTGCCAGCTCACCGACCCAGGGGGGACACATTAATTCACCCCTCCACTTT
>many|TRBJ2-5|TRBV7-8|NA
CASTHVRETQYF
TGTGCCAGCACCCACGTTAGGGAGACCCAGTACTTC
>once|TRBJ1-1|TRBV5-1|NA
CASSAVGGYSTEAFF
TGCGCCAGCAGTGCCGTCGGGGGATATAGCACTGAAGCTTTCTTT
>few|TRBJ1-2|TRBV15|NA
CATSLDSYGYTF
TGTGCCACCAGCCTGGACAGCTATGGCTACACCTTC
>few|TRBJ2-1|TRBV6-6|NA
CASSYFPAGGSSYNEQFF
TGTGCCAGCAGTTACTTTCCTGCAGGGGGGAGCTCCTACAATGAGCAGTTCTTC
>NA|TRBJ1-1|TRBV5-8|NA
CASSFTTTGLGMNTEAFF
TGTGCCAGCAGCTTCACTACTACAGGGCTCGGAATGAACACTGAAGCTTTCTTT
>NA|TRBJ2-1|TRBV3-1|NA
CASSQVMDFNEQFF
TGTGCCAGCAGCCAAGTAATGGATTTTAATGAGCAGTTCTTC
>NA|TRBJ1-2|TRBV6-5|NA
CASSRPGSNYGYTF
TGTGCCAGCAGCCGTCCGGGGTCTAACTATGGCTACACCTTC
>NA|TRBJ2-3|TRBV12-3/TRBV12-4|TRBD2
CASSPGLAGASTDTQYF
TGTGCCAGCAGCCCTGGACTAGCGGGGGCGAGCACAGATACGCAGTATTTT
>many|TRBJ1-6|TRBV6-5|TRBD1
CASSYYRGKGSPLHF
TGTGCCAGCAGTTACTACAGGGGGAAGGGTTCACCCCTCCACTTT
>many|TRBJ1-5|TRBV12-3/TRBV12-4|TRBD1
CASSGGQGVYQPQHF
TGTGCCAGCAGCGGGGGACAGGGGGTTTATCAGCCCCAGCATTTT
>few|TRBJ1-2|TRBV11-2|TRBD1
CASNLQGAEGYTF
TGTGCCAGCAACCTACAGGGGGCGGAAGGCTACACCTTC
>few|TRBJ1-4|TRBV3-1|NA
CASSRHEMPRLGLFF
TGTGCCAGCAGCCGACACGAGATGCCAAGATTGGGGCTGTTTTTT
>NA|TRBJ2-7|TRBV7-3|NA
CASSPGGFSYEQYF
TGTGCCAGCAGCCCTGGTGGGTTTTCCTACGAGCAGTACTTC
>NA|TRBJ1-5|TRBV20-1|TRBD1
CSRGTVGSNQPQHF
TGCAGTAGGGGGACAGTTGGCAGCAATCAGCCCCAGCATTTT
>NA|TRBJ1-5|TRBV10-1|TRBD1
CASSESWTGASNQPQHF
TGCGCCAGCAGTGAGTCTTGGACAGGGGCTAGCAATCAGCCCCAGCATTTT
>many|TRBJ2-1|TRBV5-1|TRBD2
CASSFLAGGAYNEQFF
TGCGCCAGCAGCTTTCTAGCGGGGGGAGCCTACAATGAGCAGTTCTTC
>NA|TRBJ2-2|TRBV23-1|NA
CASSQNGLTGKCGTGELFF
TGCGCCAGCAGTCAAAACGGACTTACGGGGAAGTGCGGCACCGGGGAGCTGTTTTTT
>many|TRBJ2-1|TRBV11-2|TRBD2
CASSLVSAGGRNEQFF
TGTGCCAGCAGCTTAGTATCTGCGGGGGGTCGGAATGAGCAGTTCTTC
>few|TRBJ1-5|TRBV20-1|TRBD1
CSAARDRDSNQPQHF
TGCAGTGCTGCGCGGGACAGGGATAGCAATCAGCCCCAGCATTTT
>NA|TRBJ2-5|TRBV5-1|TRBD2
CASSFVPGGRETQYF
TGCGCCAGCAGCTTCGTCCCGGGGGGACGAGAGACCCAGTACTTC
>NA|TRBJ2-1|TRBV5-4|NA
CASSPSASDEQFF
TGTGCCAGCAGCCCATCGGCAAGTGATGAGCAGTTCTTC
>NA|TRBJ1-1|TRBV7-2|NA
CASSSPGGGIGTEAFF
TGTGCCAGCAGCTCGCCCGGAGGGGGAATAGGGACTGAAGCTTTCTTT
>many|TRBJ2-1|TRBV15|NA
CATSNTPSRAGHNEQFF
TGTGCCACCAGCAACACACCGAGCCGCGCGGGCCATAATGAGCAGTTCTTC
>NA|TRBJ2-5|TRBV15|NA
CATSRVVLVRLSEETQYF
TGTGCCACCAGCAGAGTGGTGCTGGTCCGACTATCGGAGGAGACCCAGTACTTC
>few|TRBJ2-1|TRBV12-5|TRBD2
CASGLVSGGGNYNEQFF
TGTGCTAGTGGTTTGGTATCAGGCGGGGGGAATTACAATGAGCAGTTCTTC
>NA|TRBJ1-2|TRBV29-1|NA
CSVEAGVMNYGYTF
TGCAGCGTTGAAGCAGGAGTAATGAACTATGGCTACACCTTC
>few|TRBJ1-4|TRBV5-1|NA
CASSLDNTNEKLFF
TGCGCCAGCAGCTTGGACAATACTAATGAAAAACTGTTTTTT
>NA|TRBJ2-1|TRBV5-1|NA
CASRGVAGKDEQFF
TGCGCCAGCAGGGGGGTCGCAGGGAAGGATGAGCAGTTCTTC
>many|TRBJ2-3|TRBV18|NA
CASSPPGADTQYF
TGTGCCAGCTCACCACCAGGGGCCGATACGCAGTATTTT
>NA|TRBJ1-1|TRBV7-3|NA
CASSAGDVAFF
TGTGCCAGCAGCGCGGGAGATGTGGCTTTCTTT
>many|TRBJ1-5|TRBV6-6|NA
CASSPTGGQPQHF
TGTGCCAGCAGTCCGACGGGTGGGCAGCCCCAGCATTTT
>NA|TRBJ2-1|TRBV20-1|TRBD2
CSANGASGVVDNEQFF
TGCAGTGCTAATGGGGCTAGCGGGGTAGTCGACAATGAGCAGTTCTTC
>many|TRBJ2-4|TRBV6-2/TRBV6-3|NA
CASTWDTWADIQYF
TGTGCCAGCACTTGGGACACCTGGGCGGACATTCAGTACTTC